Below are 18 T cell receptor beta chains sequenced from a single sample in a study of T cell responses to AZD1222 COVID-19 vaccine. Profiled with immunoSEQ multiplex PCR; TCRdb holds only in-frame clones, not every one. The data contain around 150,000 clones, roughly 92% of them seen just once; the ten biggest clones take up about 2.3%. This sample comprised peripheral blood, obtained on day 0 of AZD1222 vaccination. The receptor set was obtained from an adult in good health.

This chain connects TRBV7-6 to TRBJ2-2; D unresolved. The CDR3 covers 11 residues. With 6 bases removed from V and 5 bases from J, the gap between germline ends came to 4 bases. Germline CDR1 is SGHVS and CDR2 is FNYEAQ. The CDR3 nucleotides read TGTGCCAGCAGAGGAACCGGGGAGCTGTTTTTT. Amino acids: CASRGTGELFF.

In its sample, this clone was seen once. The chain has TRBV19 and TRBJ1-1, with D unclear. V lost 6 bases, J lost 1 base, and 9 bases lay in between. Germline-derived CDR1 and CDR2 are LNHDA and SQIVND (reference sequence). CDR3 length: 13 amino acids. The CDR3 DNA follows: TGTGCCAGTAGGATGGCCGAGAACACTGAAGCTTTCTTT. Translation gives CASRMAENTEAFF.

This clone has just a few counts. The rearrangement uses TRBV5-1 and TRBJ2-3; 13 nucleotides line up with TRBD2. Losses at the gene ends were 3 bases for V and 0 bases for J; bases not matched to a gene: 13. The CDR3 runs to 20 residues. Germline V CDR1 and CDR2: SGHRS, YFSETQ. In DNA, the CDR3 is TGCGCCAGCAGCTGGGGACAGAGGGGACTAGCGGGGCTTAGCACAGATACGCAGTATTTT. It yields the protein CASSWGQRGLAGLSTDTQYF.

The genes are TRBV7-3 and TRBJ2-1; TRBD1 is a possible D gene (5 bases). Trimming cost V 3 bases and J 6 bases, with 9 bases left between them. Germline V lookup: CDR1 SGHTA, CDR2 FQGTGA. The CDR3 spans 13 residues. DNA for the CDR3: TGTGCCAGCAGCTTCGACAGATCCAATGAGCAGTTCTTC. Translation gives CASSFDRSNEQFF.

The genes are TRBV12-3 or TRBV12-4 and TRBJ1-2, with TRBD1 matching over 10 bases. Trimming removed 4 bases from V and 5 bases from J; junction bases left unmatched: 1. The CDR3 length is 13 residues. The CDR3 spells CASSWGQGYGYTF. CDR3 nucleotides: TGTGCCAGCAGTTGGGGACAGGGGTATGGCTACACCTTC.

V gene TRBV3-1 (or the pseudogene TRBV3-2) combines with J gene TRBJ2-5; 7 nucleotides align to TRBD2. The CDR3 loop spans 16 amino acids. V trimming: 3 bases; J trimming: 3 bases; junction bases outside the gene matches: 10. Germline-derived CDR1 and CDR2 are LGHDT and YNNKEL (reference sequence). CDR3 region: CASSHWEGQSEETQYF. In nucleotides, the CDR3 is TGTGCCAGCAGCCATTGGGAGGGCCAATCCGAAGAGACCCAGTACTTC.

In its sample, this clone was seen once. The chain is built from TRBV4-2 and TRBJ1-5; maybe TRBD1 (5 bases). CDR1 is LGHNA and CDR2 is YNFKEQ in the germline V gene. The ends were cut back, 0 bases at V and 5 bases at J, with 8 bases in the middle. There are 14 residues in the CDR3. CDR3 loop: CASSQEGDYQPQHF. CDR3 nucleotides: TGTGCCAGCAGCCAAGAGGGGGATTATCAGCCCCAGCATTTT.

The gene calls are TRBV5-6 and TRBJ2-3, with a tentative D call TRBD1 (6 bases). Trimming removed 0 bases from V and 2 bases from J, with 13 bases in between. CDR1 and CDR2 (germline): SGHDT, YYEEEE. The CDR3 runs to 16 residues. Written as DNA, the CDR3 is TGTGCCAGCAGCTTGGTTGCAGGGGACGACACAGATACGCAGTATTTT. Translated: CASSLVAGDDTDTQYF. Full variable domain (missing parts from reference TRBV5-6 and TRBJ2-3): DAGVTQSPTHLIKTRGQQVTLRCSPKSGHDTVSWYQQALGQGPQFIFQYYEEEERQRGNFPDRFSGHQFPNYSSELNVNALLLGDSALYLCASSLVAGDDTDTQYFGPGTRLTVL.

This sequence joins TRBV5-4 and TRBJ1-2; 10 nucleotides match TRBD1. The CDR3 runs 14 residues. The germline V gene has CDR1 SGHNT and CDR2 YYREEE (reference sequence). V trimming: 4 bases; J trimming: 7 bases; junction bases outside the gene matches: 7. CDR3 sequence: CASSPQGQGFGYTF. The CDR3 nucleotides read TGTGCCAGCAGCCCCCAGGGACAGGGGTTTGGCTACACCTTC. The entire variable domain, with the rest obtained from reference TRBV5-4 and TRBJ1-2, is as follows: ETGVTQSPTHLIKTRGQQVTLRCSSQSGHNTVSWYQQALGQGPQFIFQYYREEENGRGNFPPRFSGLQFPNYSSELNVNALELDDSALYLCASSPQGQGFGYTFGSGTRLTVV.

This clone was seen a single time. The V and J genes are TRBV7-2 and TRBJ2-1; 7 bases map to TRBD2. The germline V gene has CDR1 SGHTA and CDR2 FQGNSA. Trimming took 7 bases from V and 10 from J; bases not matched to a gene: 13. The CDR3 loop spans 14 amino acids. The CDR3 sequence: CASTGTTAPGEQFF. The CDR3 DNA reads TGTGCCAGCACCGGGACTACGGCCCCGGGGGAGCAGTTCTTC.

The chain employs TRBV2 and TRBJ1-6; 8 bases align to TRBD1. The V segment lost 7 bases and the J segment 10 bases; nucleotides outside the gene matches: 9. The CDR3 contains 14 residues. Germline V gives CDR1 SNHLY, CDR2 FYNNEI. CDR3: CASTGQGASSPLHF. DNA for the CDR3: TGTGCCAGCACTGGACAGGGAGCAAGCTCACCCCTCCACTTT.

This chain connects TRBV2 to TRBJ1-3; D unclear. Germline loops: CDR1 SNHLY, CDR2 FYNNEI. The germline V and J ends were trimmed by 2 bases and 7 bases, with 6 bases remaining between them. The CDR3 consists of 12 residues. CDR3: CASSESGNTIYF. The CDR3 bases are TGTGCCAGCAGTGAAAGTGGGAACACCATATATTTT.

J is TRBJ1-5 and V is TRBV28, with D possibly TRBD1 on 5 matching bases. Trimming shortened V by 2 bases and J by 2 bases, and 13 bases separated the two germline ends. CDR3 length equals 16 residues. Germline CDR1 reads MDHEN; CDR2 reads SYDVKM. The CDR3 nucleotides are TGTGCCAGCAGTTTAGTACAGGTCGTGGGCAATCAGCCCCAGCATTTT. Translation gives CASSLVQVVGNQPQHF.

The chain recombines TRBV19 with TRBJ2-7; 11 bases agree with TRBD2. Germline V lookup: CDR1 LNHDA, CDR2 SQIVND (reference sequence). The CDR3 has 15 residues. Trimming cost V 5 bases and J 4 bases; bases outside gene matches: 7. CDR3 sequence reads: CASSVSGGATYEQYF. The CDR3 coding sequence is TGTGCCAGTAGTGTTAGCGGGGGGGCCACGTACGAGCAGTACTTC.

CDR3 region: CASSPTNYGYTF. Here the CDR3 DNA reads TGTGCCAGCAGTCCCACCAACTATGGCTACACCTTC. This rearrangement joins TRBV6-5 to TRBJ1-2; D gene unclear. Germline V gene sequence: CDR1 MNHEY, CDR2 SVGAGI. V lost 5 bases and J 2 bases, leaving 6 bases between the germline ends. The CDR3 is made up of 12 amino acids.

As regards this clone: An end of the junction differs from the germline gene, which may be a read error. The chain combines TRBV2 with TRBJ1-1; 7 bases fit TRBD1. Germline CDR1 and CDR2: SNHLY and FYNNEI. The CDR3 contains 13 residues. CDR3 residues: CASGDRAYNEAFF. The CDR3 DNA sequence: TGTGCCAGCGGTGACAGGGCCTACAATGAAGCTTTCTTT.

The chain links TRBV11-3 to TRBJ2-2, with D tentatively TRBD1 (6 bases). This CDR3 contains 15 residues. Germline V gene sequence: CDR1 SGHNT, CDR2 YENEEA. V shed 5 bases and J shed 0 bases, with 10 bases lying between them. For the CDR3, the DNA is TGTGCCAGCAGCAAGGGACACGCGAACACCGGGGAGCTGTTTTTT. Residues: CASSKGHANTGELFF.

The chain couples TRBV7-3 to TRBJ1-6, with D possibly being TRBD1 (6 bases). V shed 2 bases and J shed 8 bases, with 13 bases lying between them. Germline V gene data show CDR1 as SGHTA and CDR2 as FQGTGA. The CDR3 is made up of 15 amino acids. The CDR3 DNA follows: TGTGCCAGCAGCTTAGGGGCCGGGGGCGATTCACCCCTCCACTTT. This sequence encodes CASSLGAGGDSPLHF.